This is a list of T cell receptor beta chains from one sample in a study of beta chain features in type 1 diabetes. The assay was immunoSEQ multiplex PCR, and TCRdb's table has in-frame clones only and misses some. The table lists 400,000 or so clones, about 10% of them singletons. Source material: central memory CD4+ T cells from blood. The receptors here all came from a man aged 30 to 45 with type 1 diabetes. CDR3s include the opening cysteine and the closing phenylalanine or tryptophan. A D gene is named only where the DNA matches it firmly. Size tells how often a clone was seen (once, few, many) or the class of an expanded clone, and some rows leave it out.

len: 12
abundance: NA
d_gene: NA
j_gene: TRBJ2-7
v_gene: TRBV6-1
CDR3aa: CASRDTTYEQYF
CDR3nt: TGTGCCAGCAGGGATACGACCTACGAGCAGTACTTC

len: 12
abundance: few
d_gene: NA
j_gene: TRBJ1-5
v_gene: TRBV6-5
CDR3aa: CASSGGGQPQHF
CDR3nt: TGTGCCAGCAGTGGGGGGGGCCAGCCCCAGCATTTT

len: 13
abundance: few
d_gene: NA
j_gene: TRBJ2-7
v_gene: TRBV28
CDR3aa: CASREALGDEQYF
CDR3nt: TGTGCCAGCAGAGAGGCACTCGGGGACGAGCAGTACTTC

len: 13
abundance: NA
d_gene: TRBD1
j_gene: TRBJ1-2
v_gene: TRBV19
CDR3aa: CASGTGTNYGYTF
CDR3nt: TGTGCCAGTGGGACAGGAACTAACTATGGCTACACCTTC

len: 17
abundance: NA
d_gene: TRBD2
j_gene: TRBJ2-3
v_gene: TRBV11-2
CDR3aa: CASSITGLAGGGDTQYF
CDR3nt: TGTGCCAGCAGCATAACGGGCCTAGCGGGAGGCGGAGATACGCAGTATTTT

len: 13
abundance: many
d_gene: TRBD1
j_gene: TRBJ1-5
v_gene: TRBV18
CDR3aa: CASSPDRAQPQHF
CDR3nt: TGTGCCAGCTCACCCGACAGGGCCCAGCCCCAGCATTTT

len: 14
abundance: NA
d_gene: TRBD2
j_gene: TRBJ2-2
v_gene: TRBV6-6
CDR3aa: CASNGGSSTGELFF
CDR3nt: TGTGCCAGCAATGGCGGGAGTTCCACCGGGGAGCTGTTTTTT

len: 14
abundance: few
d_gene: NA
j_gene: TRBJ1-2
v_gene: TRBV28
CDR3aa: CASSWGLNYYGYTF
CDR3nt: TGTGCCAGCAGTTGGGGACTGAACTACTATGGCTACACCTTC

len: 17
abundance: NA
d_gene: NA
j_gene: TRBJ2-6
v_gene: TRBV7-2
CDR3aa: CASSLVSGSSGANVLTF
CDR3nt: TGTGCCAGCAGCTTAGTGTCGGGAAGCTCTGGGGCCAACGTCCTGACTTTC

len: 15
abundance: NA
d_gene: TRBD1
j_gene: TRBJ2-7
v_gene: TRBV5-4
CDR3aa: CASSPTGTGTYEQYF
CDR3nt: TGTGCCAGCAGCCCGACCGGGACAGGGACCTACGAGCAGTACTTC

len: 20
abundance: NA
d_gene: NA
j_gene: TRBJ2-5
v_gene: TRBV6-1
CDR3aa: CASSGEGTRRGGDRQETQYF
CDR3nt: TGTGCCAGCAGTGGAGAGGGGACAAGGAGGGGTGGGGATAGGCAAGAGACCCAGTACTTC